Presented here are 23 T cell receptor beta chains from one specimen sequenced in a study of blood T cell repertoires in COVID-19. Sequencing was performed with immunoSEQ multiplex PCR; in TCRdb, only in-frame clones are kept and a portion is missing. Altogether about 210,000 clones are present, around 83% being singletons, with the ten largest covering 8.2%. Sequenced sample: peripheral blood. The source of these receptors is a woman aged 50 to 65 with acute or convalescent COVID-19.

This clone was counted only a few times. The chain couples TRBV4-1 to TRBJ2-7; D unresolved. V lost 5 bases and J 6 bases, leaving 8 bases between the germline ends. The germline CDR1 and CDR2 sequences are MGHRA and YSYEKL. The CDR3 loop spans 11 amino acids. Here the CDR3 reads CASSDPGEQYF. CDR3 sequence (DNA): TGCGCCAGCAGCGACCCAGGCGAGCAGTACTTC.

The V call is TRBV10-2, the J call TRBJ2-1; D is uncertain. This CDR3 contains 11 residues. The V end lost 10 bases, the J end lost 9 bases, and 13 bases lay between the germline ends. The germline V gene encodes CDR1 WSHSY and CDR2 SAAADI. The CDR3 spells CATQRSAEQFF. Here the CDR3 DNA reads TGCGCCACCCAGAGGTCTGCTGAGCAGTTCTTC.

The V gene is TRBV6-5, the J gene TRBJ1-6, with 9 bases that match TRBD1. V was pared by 5 bases and J by 9 bases, with 8 bases of the junction left unmatched. This CDR3 has 15 residues. Germline V lookup: CDR1 MNHEY, CDR2 SVGAGI. As DNA, the CDR3 is TGTGCCAGCAGTAGGGGACAGGGAAAGGGTTCACCCCTCCACTTT. It translates to CASSRGQGKGSPLHF.

V gene TRBV2 combines with J gene TRBJ1-1, with D possibly being TRBD1 (6 bases). V was trimmed by 5 bases and J by 1 base, leaving 8 bases between them. The CDR3 covers 13 residues. Germline CDR1 reads SNHLY; CDR2 reads FYNNEI. The chain's CDR3 is CASSRQANTEAFF. The CDR3 DNA sequence: TGTGCCAGCAGTCGACAGGCGAACACTGAAGCTTTCTTT.

This rearrangement joins TRBV10-3 to TRBJ2-1, with a possible D match to TRBD2 (6 bases). Trimming stripped 8 bases from V and 7 bases from J, with 15 bases between. Per germline, CDR1 ENHRY and CDR2 SYGVKD. The CDR3 totals 13 residues. The CDR3 region has the DNA TGTGCCATCGCGGCTAGCGTGGGGAATGAGCAGTTCTTC. It codes for CAIAASVGNEQFF.

This clone has only one observation. This chain joins TRBV27 and TRBJ1-2, with unresolved D. With 5 bases removed from V and 2 bases from J, the gap between germline ends came to 9 bases. Germline V gives CDR1 MNHEY, CDR2 SMNVEV (reference sequence). The CDR3 extends over 13 amino acids. This CDR3 is CASSREGNYGYTF. The DNA of the CDR3 is TGTGCCAGCAGTCGGGAGGGAAACTATGGCTACACCTTC.

CDR3 coding DNA: TGTGCCAGCAGCTCGACAGGGGCCCCGGGGAACACTGAAGCTTTCTTT. Amino acids: CASSSTGAPGNTEAFF. The V gene is TRBV11-2, the J gene TRBJ1-1; 8 bases are shared with TRBD1. This CDR3 is built from 16 residues. The V and J ends lost 4 bases and 1 base, in that order; junction bases with no gene match: 8. Germline V gene sequence: CDR1 SGHAT, CDR2 FQNNGV.

This clone was picked up a small number of times. The chain uses TRBV6-5 and TRBJ2-7; possibly TRBD2 for D (6 bases). This CDR3 spans 13 amino acids. The V gene lost 6 bases and the J gene lost 3 bases, with 12 bases spanning the gap. CDR1 is MNHEY and CDR2 is SVGAGI in the germline V gene. CDR3 residues: CASREGNNYEQYF. In DNA, the CDR3 is TGTGCCAGCAGGGAGGGGAACAACTACGAGCAGTACTTC.

The V call is TRBV5-1, the J call TRBJ2-7, with 9 bases matching TRBD1. Germline CDR1 is SGHRS and CDR2 is YFSETQ. The CDR3 runs 16 residues. With V trimmed by 3 bases and J by 4 bases, 11 bases remained unmatched. CDR3 sequence: CASSSDPGTGLYEQYF. The CDR3 DNA reads as TGCGCCAGCAGCTCCGATCCCGGGACAGGGCTTTACGAGCAGTACTTC. The variable domain in full, with the rest retrieved from reference TRBV5-1 and TRBJ2-7, is KAGVTQTPRYLIKTRGQQVTLSCSPISGHRSVSWYQQTPGQGLQFLFEYFSETQRNKGNFPGRFSGRQFSNSRSEMNVSTLELGDSALYLCASSSDPGTGLYEQYFGPGTRLTVT.

The chain employs TRBV11-2 and TRBJ2-3; TRBD2 is a possible D gene (5 bases). This CDR3 contains 15 residues. V shed 5 bases and J shed 4 bases, with 16 bases lying between them. Germline V gene lookup returns CDR1 SGHAT and CDR2 FQNNGV. In DNA form, the CDR3 reads TGTGCCAGCAGCACAGCGGTCCTCGAGGCAGATACGCAGTATTTT. It specifies CASSTAVLEADTQYF.

This clone was recorded only once. This chain links TRBV19 with TRBJ1-2; TRBD1 is a possible D gene (5 bases). The germline V and J ends were trimmed by 7 bases and 1 base, with 16 bases remaining between them. In germline, CDR1 is LNHDA, CDR2 SQIVND (reference sequence). This CDR3 region has 15 residues. CDR3 nucleotide sequence: TGTGCCAGTACCGAACAGGTGGTCTTTAACTATGGCTACACCTTC. Translation: CASTEQVVFNYGYTF.

Many counts were recorded for this clone. The rearrangement links TRBV5-1 to TRBJ1-2; D gene ambiguous. V dropped 3 bases and J dropped 4 bases, with 13 bases sitting between them. This CDR3 has 14 residues. CDR1 and CDR2 (germline): SGHRS, YFSETQ. The CDR3 loop reads CASSSEREGYGYTF. CDR3 DNA sequence: TGCGCCAGCAGCTCGGAGAGGGAAGGCTATGGCTACACCTTC.

DNA for the CDR3: TGTGCCAGCAGCCTTGGCACAGGCACTGAAAAACTGTTTTTT. Its translation: CASSLGTGTEKLFF. The chain links TRBV3-1 (or the pseudogene TRBV3-2) to TRBJ1-4; maybe TRBD1 (5 bases). This CDR3 has 14 amino acids. Looked up from germline, CDR1 is LGHDT and CDR2 is YNNKEL (reference sequence). Trimming left V 4 bases short and J 7 bases short, with 13 bases between.

This chain links TRBV11-1 with TRBJ2-7; D might be TRBD2 (6 bases). Deletions cut 5 bases from V and 1 base from J, with 18 bases between. The CDR3 runs to 16 residues. The germline CDR1 and CDR2 sequences are SGHAT and FQDESV (reference sequence). The CDR3 here is CASSPLGAGRSYEQYF. For the CDR3, the DNA is TGTGCCAGCAGCCCCCTTGGGGCGGGAAGATCCTACGAGCAGTACTTC.

This chain connects TRBV7-2 to TRBJ2-1, with TRBD2 identical over 11 bases. After removal of 3 bases from V and 9 bases from J, the junction contained 7 bases not matched to a gene. The CDR3 has 15 amino acids. Germline V lookup: CDR1 SGHTA, CDR2 FQGNSA. This chain's CDR3 is CASSFSGRGITEQFF. For the CDR3, the DNA is TGTGCCAGCAGCTTTAGCGGGAGGGGGATTACTGAGCAGTTCTTC. Variable domain in full (rest from reference TRBV7-2 and TRBJ2-1): GAGVSQSPSNKVTEKGKDVELRCDPISGHTALYWYRQSLGQGLEFLIYFQGNSAPDKSGLPSDRFSAERTGGSVSTLTIQRTQQEDSAVYLCASSFSGRGITEQFFGPGTRLTVL.

V usage is TRBV27 and J usage is TRBJ2-7; D remains ambiguous. The V gene's germline CDR1 is MNHEY and CDR2 SMNVEV (reference sequence). Trimming took 6 bases from V and 0 from J, leaving 9 bases between them. This CDR3 has 13 residues. CDR3 bases: TGTGCCAGCAGGACTCTTAGCTCCTACGAGCAGTACTTC. Its protein product is CASRTLSSYEQYF.

The chain links TRBV21-1 to TRBJ2-7; the listed D gene, TRBD1, was not tested against the DNA. TRBV21-1 is shown as a pseudogene. CDR3 size: 14 residues. This CDR3 reads CASSKPDRGGEQYF. DNA of the CDR3: TGTGCCAGCAGCAAACCGGACAGGGGGGGCGAGCAGTACTTC.

The V gene is TRBV5-1, the J gene TRBJ2-7, with D possibly TRBD2 on 6 matching bases. V lost 3 bases, J lost 3 bases, and 7 bases lay in between. Per germline, CDR1 SGHRS and CDR2 YFSETQ. This CDR3 has 12 amino acids. DNA of the CDR3: TGCGCCAGCAGCTCGGGGGACTACGAGCAGTACTTC. It specifies CASSSGDYEQYF.

The chain carries TRBV13 and TRBJ1-2; 12 bases match TRBD1. Germline trimming cut 4 bases from V and 5 bases from J; bases unmatched to any gene: 2. The CDR3 covers 14 residues. Looked up from germline, CDR1 is PRHDT and CDR2 is FYEKMQ (reference sequence). DNA for the CDR3: TGTGCCAGCAGCTCGGGACAGGGGGCTTATGGCTACACCTTC. Translating it yields CASSSGQGAYGYTF.

This chain uses TRBV29-1 with TRBJ2-3; 7 bases map to TRBD2. With 7 bases clipped from V and 0 bases from J, the junction kept 7 bases outside the gene matches. CDR3 length equals 14 residues. CDR1 is SQVTM and CDR2 is ANQGSEA in the germline V gene. This CDR3 reads CSGGSFRSTDTQYF. The CDR3 bases are TGCAGCGGCGGGAGCTTTCGGAGCACAGATACGCAGTATTTT.

This chain links TRBV29-1 with TRBJ2-3; D unresolved. CDR3 length: 13 residues. CDR1 is SQVTM, CDR2 ANQGSEA, per germline. With 3 bases removed from V and 8 bases from J, the gap between germline ends came to 15 bases. For the CDR3, the DNA is TGCAGCGTTGACCATCCTTCACGGGTTACGCAGTATTTT. As protein: CSVDHPSRVTQYF.

The V gene is TRBV7-4, the J gene TRBJ1-5; TRBD1 aligns across 8 bases. J was trimmed by 0 bases and V by 3 bases; bases with no gene match: 10. Germline CDR1 and CDR2: SGHVT and SQSDAQ. The CDR3 runs to 18 residues. The CDR3 protein is CASSFRRDRSYSNQPQHF. CDR3 in DNA: TGTGCCAGCAGCTTTAGAAGGGACAGGTCATATAGCAATCAGCCCCAGCATTTT.

This clone was found a few times. As DNA, the CDR3 is TGTGCCAGCAGCCAAGGGGGGGATAGCAATCAGCCCCAGCATTTT. It specifies CASSQGGDSNQPQHF. This chain links TRBV4-2 with TRBJ1-5, with a weak D call TRBD1 (5 bases). Trimming took 1 base from V and 0 from J, leaving 7 bases between them. The CDR3 loop spans 15 amino acids. Germline V gene sequence: CDR1 LGHNA, CDR2 YNFKEQ.